One sample yielded the 32 T cell receptor beta chains listed below, sequenced in a study of blood T cells in healthy people across ages. For the second PCR, which ran for about 6 to 11 cycles, a sample-barcoded 5' primer and a J-beta primer mix were used. TCRdb recomputed calls from the 5' RACE reads with MiXCR, one row per CDR3 protein. The sample consists of approximately 1.5 million distinct CDR3 sequences, roughly 43% of them appearing once. The sequencing input was blood. These receptors all come from a woman aged 18-29 years in good health.

This sequence joins TRBV4-1 and TRBJ2-5; no reliable D call. The V gene lost 1 base and the J gene lost 4 bases, with 7 bases spanning the gap. CDR1 MGHRA and CDR2 YSYEKL come from the germline V gene. The CDR3 is 13 residues long. CDR3 protein: CASSQVMIETQYF. DNA of the CDR3: TGCGCCAGCAGCCAAGTGATGATAGAGACCCAGTACTTC.

V gene TRBV15 combines with J gene TRBJ2-2, with D hard to call. This CDR3 comprises 16 residues. Per the germline V gene, CDR1 is LNHNV and CDR2 is YYDKDF (reference sequence). With 0 bases removed from V and 4 bases from J, the gap between germline ends came to 12 bases. The CDR3 DNA reads TGTGCCACCAGCAGAGATAGATCGGCAGGCACCGGGGAGCTGTTTTTT. It encodes CATSRDRSAGTGELFF.

This clonotype was detected ten times or more. The chain recombines TRBV10-3 with TRBJ2-7, with 12 bases lining up with TRBD2. With 6 bases clipped from V and 2 bases from J, the junction kept 2 bases outside the gene matches. Looked up from germline, CDR1 is ENHRY and CDR2 is SYGVKD. The CDR3 loop spans 14 amino acids. The CDR3, as DNA: TGTGCCATCAGGGCTAGCGGGGGGGCCTACGAGCAGTACTTC. Its translation: CAIRASGGAYEQYF.

The J gene is TRBJ2-7, the V gene TRBV6-5; D possibly uses TRBD1 or TRBD2 (6 bases each). Deletions cut 2 bases from V and 4 bases from J, with 15 bases between. Germline lookup yields CDR1 MNHEY and CDR2 SVGAGI. The CDR3 is 15 residues long. Written as DNA, the CDR3 is TGTGCCAGCAGTTACCTACCGACAGGAGGGTACGAGCAGTACTTC. Its translation is CASSYLPTGGYEQYF.

The chain is built from TRBV9 and TRBJ2-6, with D maybe TRBD2 (5 bases). This CDR3 has 20 residues. The germline V gene encodes CDR1 SGDLS and CDR2 YYNGEE. Trimming pared 7 bases from V and 0 bases from J, leaving 26 bases between. CDR3 amino acids: CASGLAPTAIMYSGANVLTF. The CDR3 bases are TGTGCCAGCGGCCTAGCCCCAACAGCCATCATGTACTCTGGGGCCAACGTCCTGACTTTC.

This chain uses TRBV20-1 with TRBJ2-1; D is possibly TRBD2 (5 bases). CDR1 and CDR2 (germline): DFQATT, SNEGSKA (reference sequence). The CDR3 has 15 amino acids. Trimming cost V 1 base and J 0 bases, with 10 bases left between them. CDR3 residues: CSARVPGSSYNEQFF. The CDR3 DNA reads as TGCAGTGCTAGAGTCCCGGGATCCTCCTACAATGAGCAGTTCTTC.

This clonotype was picked up one time. V usage is TRBV4-3 and J usage is TRBJ2-7; perhaps D is TRBD1 or TRBD2 (5 bases each). Judging by the DNA end, TRBJ2-5 fits better; the J call may be wrong. The CDR3 covers 16 residues. Germline CDR1 and CDR2: LGHNA and YSLEER. The CDR3 sequence is CASSLTRGRVLETQYF. The CDR3 DNA reads TGCGCCAGCAGCCTAACCCGGGGCAGGGTGTTGGAGACCCAGTACTTC.

This clonotype occurred many times. The chain carries TRBV18 and TRBJ2-5; D may correspond to TRBD1 or TRBD2 (5 bases each). The CDR3 length is 13 residues. Germline V gives CDR1 KGHSH, CDR2 LQKENI. Trimming took off 3 bases at V and 4 bases at J, with 9 bases between the two ends. CDR3 DNA: TGTGCCAGCTCACCGGAGAGGGGAGAGACCCAGTACTTC. Translating it yields CASSPERGETQYF.

V and J are TRBV12-3 or TRBV12-4 and TRBJ1-4; perhaps TRBD1 as D (6 bases). Trimming cost V 5 bases and J 8 bases, with 27 bases left between them. The CDR3 extends over 18 amino acids. This CDR3 reads CASSPLRGGRDSGEKLFF. The CDR3 DNA reads as TGTGCCAGCAGTCCGTTGAGGGGGGGAAGGGACTCTGGGGAAAAACTGTTTTTT.

The chain uses TRBV9 and TRBJ1-6; unclear D gene. The V end was cut by 5 bases, the J end by 5 bases, with 8 bases between. CDR3 length: 13 residues. Germline CDR1 and CDR2: SGDLS and YYNGEE. The CDR3 DNA sequence: TGTGCCAGCAGTGCGGAAAATAATTCACCCCTCCACTTT. Translation gives CASSAENNSPLHF.

This clonotype was seen just once. The chain uses TRBV12-3 or TRBV12-4 and TRBJ2-5, with 9 bases fitting TRBD1. V dropped 8 bases and J dropped 5; count of bases not matched to a gene: 15. This CDR3 is built from 16 residues. The CDR3 here is CASSSRDRAFHETQYF. In nucleotides, the CDR3 is TGTGCCAGCTCCTCCCGGGACAGGGCCTTCCACGAGACCCAGTACTTC.

V is TRBV4-3 and J is TRBJ1-1, with 7 positions matching TRBD1. This CDR3 has 15 residues. Germline CDR1 reads LGHNA; CDR2 reads YSLEER. V dropped 0 bases and J dropped 4; count of bases not matched to a gene: 5. CDR3 nucleotides: TGCGCCAGCAGCCAAGACCGACAGGGAGGCACTGAAGCTTTCTTT. Its translation is CASSQDRQGGTEAFF.

J is TRBJ2-3 and V is TRBV4-1, with D possibly called TRBD1 or TRBD2 (5 bases each). The CDR3 has 14 residues. From germline, CDR1 is MGHRA and CDR2 YSYEKL. V was cut by 1 base and J by 2 bases, with 7 bases left in between. The CDR3 DNA follows: TGCGCCAGCAGCCAAGTTGGGACCACAGATACGCAGTATTTT. This sequence encodes CASSQVGTTDTQYF.

The chain uses TRBV3-1 and TRBJ1-4; tentative D call: TRBD1 (5 bases). CDR3 length: 14 amino acids. The germline gives CDR1 LGHDT, CDR2 YNNKEL (reference sequence). V shed 4 bases and J shed 6 bases, with 12 bases lying between them. The CDR3, as DNA: TGTGCCAGCAGCCCGGCCTGGGGGTATGAAAAACTGTTTTTT. Translated, it gives CASSPAWGYEKLFF.

The rearrangement joins TRBV28 to TRBJ2-5, with D possibly being TRBD2 (6 bases). This CDR3 spans 16 amino acids. Germline values: CDR1 MDHEN, CDR2 SYDVKM. Trimming shortened V by 4 bases and J by 11 bases, and 26 bases separated the two germline ends. The CDR3 loop is CASSSPVAEYDNEQYF. CDR3 DNA: TGTGCCAGCAGTTCCCCCGTAGCGGAGTATGACAATGAGCAGTACTTC.

The sample holds many counts of this clonotype. The V and J genes are TRBV10-3 and TRBJ2-1; D might be TRBD1 or TRBD2, each matching 5 bases. Trimming removed 5 bases at V and 8 bases at J, with 10 bases between. The germline V gene encodes CDR1 ENHRY and CDR2 SYGVKD. This CDR3 region has 12 residues. CDR3 coding DNA: TGTGCCATCAGTCCATCGGGGCATGAGCAGTTCTTC. It is translated as CAISPSGHEQFF.

This clonotype was seen more than once but under ten times. The chain recombines TRBV2 with TRBJ1-5; D is ambiguous. The CDR3 is 14 amino acids. Germline assignment: CDR1 SNHLY and CDR2 FYNNEI. Trimming removed 1 base at V and 6 bases at J, with 10 bases between. The CDR3 is CASSEESGGQPQHF. In DNA, the CDR3 is TGTGCCAGCAGTGAAGAGAGTGGAGGTCAGCCCCAGCATTTT.

The gene calls are TRBV27 and TRBJ2-1; TRBD2 matches 8 bases. With 6 bases clipped from V and 0 bases from J, the junction kept 4 bases outside the gene matches. CDR1 is MNHEY, CDR2 SMNVEV, per germline (reference sequence). This CDR3 spans 15 amino acids. The CDR3 here is CASSIRGGSYNEQFF. The DNA of the CDR3 is TGTGCCAGCAGCATACGGGGGGGCTCCTACAATGAGCAGTTCTTC.

The chain employs TRBV14 and TRBJ2-1; no clear D. Germline CDR1 is SGHDN and CDR2 is FVKESK. With 5 bases removed from V and 9 bases from J, the gap between germline ends came to 14 bases. CDR3 size: 13 residues. CDR3 amino acids: CASSSWVRTEQFF. The CDR3 DNA follows: TGTGCCAGCAGCTCCTGGGTTCGGACTGAGCAGTTCTTC. The variable domain in full, with the rest retrieved from reference TRBV14 and TRBJ2-1, is EAGVTQFPSHSVIEKGQTVTLRCDPISGHDNLYWYRRVMGKEIKFLLHFVKESKQDESGMPNNRFLAERTGGTYSTLKVQPAELEDSGVYFCASSSWVRTEQFFGPGTRLTVL.

This chain connects TRBV4-1 to TRBJ2-1; tentatively, D is TRBD1 (5 bases). The CDR3 is 14 amino acids. Germline CDR1 and CDR2: MGHRA and YSYEKL. Trimming cost V 4 bases and J 10 bases, with 17 bases left between them. The CDR3, as DNA: TGCGCCAGCAGCCGGAAGCCGGACACTCGAGAGCAGTTCTTC. Protein sequence: CASSRKPDTREQFF.

V is TRBV6-2 or TRBV6-3 and J is TRBJ2-5, with D possibly matching TRBD1 (5 bases). Germline assignment: CDR1 MNHEY and CDR2 SVGEGT. The CDR3 spans 15 residues. Trimming shortened V by 8 bases and J by 5 bases, and 21 bases separated the two germline ends. CDR3 DNA sequence: TGTGCCAGCGGGTCGACAAGGGGCTGGGCGGAGACCCAGTACTTC. Amino acid sequence: CASGSTRGWAETQYF.

The rearrangement uses TRBV27 and TRBJ1-4; D is possibly TRBD1 (5 bases). The CDR3 has 15 amino acids. The V gene lost 6 bases and the J gene lost 5 bases, with 16 bases spanning the gap. Germline loops: CDR1 MNHEY, CDR2 SMNVEV (reference sequence). CDR3 nucleotides: TGTGCCAGCAGGGTTTTGCCCGGGACCAATGAAAAACTGTTTTTT. This translates into CASRVLPGTNEKLFF.

The rearrangement joins TRBV20-1 to TRBJ2-7, with D perhaps matching TRBD2 (5 bases). Trimming stripped 7 bases from V and 2 bases from J, with 12 bases between. The CDR3 has 12 amino acids. From germline, CDR1 is DFQATT and CDR2 SNEGSKA (reference sequence). The DNA for the CDR3 is TGCAGTGTCTTGCGAGGGCCCTACGAGCAGTACTTC. It encodes CSVLRGPYEQYF.

Only a few counts were recorded for this clonotype. The V and J genes are TRBV24-1 and TRBJ2-7, with 8 bases matching TRBD1. The CDR3 loop spans 17 amino acids. V lost 0 bases and J lost 1; bases outside the gene matches: 7. The germline CDR1 and CDR2 sequences are KGHDR and SFDVKD. The CDR3 spells CATSDLGGGQGSYEQYF. The CDR3 DNA reads as TGTGCCACCAGTGATTTGGGAGGCGGACAGGGATCCTACGAGCAGTACTTC.

V is TRBV4-1 and J is TRBJ2-1; 11 positions agree with TRBD2. The CDR3 contains 15 residues. Germline V gives CDR1 MGHRA, CDR2 YSYEKL. Unmatched junction bases numbered 6, after V lost 2 bases and J lost 9 bases. CDR3 residues: CASSQLAGGNSEQFF. CDR3 nucleotide sequence: TGCGCCAGCAGCCAACTAGCGGGAGGAAATAGTGAGCAGTTCTTC.

This clonotype was counted between two and nine times. This chain uses TRBV6-6 with TRBJ2-1; 8 bases are shared with TRBD2. The CDR3 runs 15 residues. Germline V gives CDR1 MNHNY, CDR2 SVGAGI (reference sequence). With V trimmed by 3 bases and J by 7 bases, 8 bases remained unmatched. This chain's CDR3 is CASSYTGGGGNEQFF. CDR3 DNA: TGTGCCAGCAGTTATACGGGGGGGGGCGGGAATGAGCAGTTCTTC.

V is TRBV20-1 and J is TRBJ2-3; 7 bases agree with TRBD2. V lost 6 bases to trimming and J lost 3 bases; unmatched junction nucleotides: 9. The germline CDR1 and CDR2 sequences are DFQATT and SNEGSKA (reference sequence). This CDR3 has 14 residues. The CDR3 DNA sequence: TGCAGTGCCGCCAGACTAGCTAGTACAGATACGCAGTATTTT. Its protein is CSAARLASTDTQYF.

The chain uses TRBV4-3 and TRBJ2-5; tentatively, D is TRBD1 or TRBD2 (6 bases each). The CDR3 spans 16 residues. Germline values: CDR1 LGHNA, CDR2 YSLEER. The V end lost 4 bases, the J end lost 11 bases, and 26 bases lay between the germline ends. The CDR3 loop reads CASSRVTGTLGREQYF. CDR3 DNA sequence: TGCGCCAGCAGCCGAGTCACCGGGACATTGGGTCGGGAGCAGTACTTC.

On this clonotype itself: The junction shows a germline mismatch at one end, possibly a read error. The chain employs TRBV5-1 and TRBJ2-1; D possibly corresponds to TRBD1 (6 bases). The CDR3 covers 13 residues. Germline assignment: CDR1 SGHRS and CDR2 YFSETQ. As DNA, the CDR3 is TGCGCCAGCAGGGCAGGGGATAACAATGGGCAGTTCTTC. It is translated as CASRAGDNNGQFF.

This clonotype has a handful of counts. CDR3 amino acids: CASSGEGRTGELFF. CDR3 in DNA: TGTGCCAGCAGTGGTGAAGGGAGGACCGGGGAGCTGTTTTTT. The chain employs TRBV2 and TRBJ2-2; TRBD2 is a possible D gene (6 bases). Germline CDR1 and CDR2: SNHLY and FYNNEI. Trimming removed 4 bases at V and 5 bases at J, with 11 bases between. The CDR3 length is 14 residues.

The gene calls are TRBV28 and TRBJ2-2; 7 bases align to TRBD1. Germline V gene data show CDR1 as MDHEN and CDR2 as SYDVKM. The length of the CDR3 is 14 residues. The junction had 6 bases not matched to a gene; V was cut back by 5 bases and J by 6 bases. As DNA, the CDR3 is TGTGCCAGCAGTGCCTCCCAGGGGGCCGGGGAGCTGTTTTTT. This encodes CASSASQGAGELFF.

The chain employs TRBV20-1 and TRBJ1-5, with D maybe TRBD1 (5 bases). The CDR3 covers 14 residues. Germline CDR1 is DFQATT and CDR2 is SNEGSKA (reference sequence). Trimming cost V 7 bases and J 1 base, with 14 bases left between them. The CDR3 loop reads CSVLGGASNQPQHF. The CDR3 coding sequence is TGCAGTGTCTTGGGAGGGGCGAGCAATCAGCCCCAGCATTTT.